A selection of T cell receptor beta chains follows, all from one sample in a study of cytomegalovirus exposure and HLA in healthy donors. The assay was immunoSEQ multiplex PCR, and TCRdb's table has in-frame clones only and misses some. This table has roughly 130,000 clones, roughly three quarters appearing once. Sequencing input: PBMCs. The receptors shown here come from a young man in good health and CMV-seronegative. The CDR3 runs from the conserved cysteine through the conserved F or W. The order of the fields is J gene, D gene, clone size, V gene, CDR3 DNA, CDR3 protein. D genes are given only for firm matches. Expanded clones are given a class, and other clones once, few, many or no size at all.

TRBJ1-6,.,.,TRBV19,TGTGCCAGTAGAGCGGGCGGACTGAGCTCCTATAATTCACCCCTCCACTTT,CASRAGGLSSYNSPLHF
TRBJ1-2,.,.,TRBV13,TGTGCCAGCAGCTTAGGCAGGGCACTGATCGGCTACACCTTC,CASSLGRALIGYTF
TRBJ1-3,.,.,TRBV4-3,TGCGCCAGCAGCCAAGTCGGAGGCTCTGGAAACACCATATATTTT,CASSQVGGSGNTIYF
TRBJ1-2,.,.,TRBV7-9,TGTGCCAGCAGCTTAGCTCCTGGACAGCACTATGGCTACACCTTC,CASSLAPGQHYGYTF
TRBJ1-5,.,.,TRBV19,TGTGCCAGTAGTAGGGCAGGGAATAGCAATCAGCCCCAGCATTTT,CASSRAGNSNQPQHF
TRBJ2-4,.,.,TRBV5-4,TGTGCCAGCAGCCACACCGGACTAGCCAAAAACATTCAGTACTTC,CASSHTGLAKNIQYF
TRBJ1-2,.,.,TRBV9,TGTGCCAGCAGCGTAGATCTCCCAGGGAAGTATGGCTACACCTTC,CASSVDLPGKYGYTF
TRBJ1-1,TRBD1,.,TRBV5-1,TGCGCCAGCAGCTTGGAAGCAGGGGGCAACACTGAAGCTTTCTTT,CASSLEAGGNTEAFF
TRBJ1-2,TRBD1,.,TRBV5-1,TGCGCCAGCACTGGGACAGATGCTGGCTATGGCTACACCTTC,CASTGTDAGYGYTF
TRBJ1-2,.,.,TRBV9,TGTGCCAGCAGCTTGGGTTCCGGACATTCCGCTCAGGACTATGGCTACACCTTC,CASSLGSGHSAQDYGYTF
TRBJ1-1,.,.,TRBV19,TGTGCCAGTAGTATTCCCCGACGGAGCACTGAAGCTTTCTTT,CASSIPRRSTEAFF
TRBJ2-7,.,.,TRBV7-6,TGTGCCAGCAGCCAACAGGGAGGGTACGAGCAGTACTTC,CASSQQGGYEQYF
TRBJ2-7,.,.,TRBV6-5,TGTGCCAGCAGCAACAGGGACGAGCAGTACTTC,CASSNRDEQYF
TRBJ2-7,.,.,TRBV7-2,TGTGCCAGCAGCTCGTGGTCGGTGCCTTCCTACGAGCAGTACTTC,CASSSWSVPSYEQYF
TRBJ2-2,.,.,TRBV7-2,TGTGCCAGCAGCTTAATAGGGGGGGACACCGGGGAGCTGTTTTTT,CASSLIGGDTGELFF
TRBJ1-2,.,.,TRBV7-9,TGTGCCAGCAGCCCCGACAGCTATGGCTACACCTTC,CASSPDSYGYTF
TRBJ2-7,.,.,TRBV6-1,TGTGCCGGCCGGTCCCCTAGCTCCTACGAGCAGTACTTC,CAGRSPSSYEQYF
TRBJ1-1,TRBD1,.,TRBV5-1,TGCGCCAGCAGCTTTGGGGGACAGGGGGGAGGTGAAGCTTTCTTT,CASSFGGQGGGEAFF
TRBJ2-5,TRBD2,.,TRBV7-9,TGTGCCAGCAGCTCGTGGACTAGCGGGGGGGAGACCCAGTACTTC,CASSSWTSGGETQYF
TRBJ2-3,.,few,TRBV5-1,TGCGCCAGCAGCCATGGGGCTACGGGGGGCCCAAGCACAGATACGCAGTATTTT,CASSHGATGGPSTDTQYF
TRBJ2-7,TRBD1,.,TRBV6-4,TGTGCCAGCAGTCCCACCGGGACAGGGTCCTACGGGCAGTACTTC,CASSPTGTGSYGQYF
TRBJ2-2,TRBD2,.,TRBV7-2,TGTGCCAGCACCATTAGCGGGGGAGCGACCACCGGGGAGCTGTTTTTT,CASTISGGATTGELFF
TRBJ1-2,.,.,TRBV18,TGTGCCAGCTCACCACCCAGGGTCCGCTATGGCTACACCTTC,CASSPPRVRYGYTF
TRBJ1-2,.,.,TRBV7-9,TGTGCCAGCAGCTTAGATCCTATAAGCTACACCTTC,CASSLDPISYTF
TRBJ2-7,.,.,TRBV4-1,TGCGCCAGCAGCCAGGAGGGCGTCGGGGTCTACGAGCAGTACTTC,CASSQEGVGVYEQYF
TRBJ2-7,.,.,TRBV18,TGTGCCAGCTCACCACTCCCGGGAATAGGCTACGAGCAGTACTTC,CASSPLPGIGYEQYF
TRBJ1-2,TRBD1,.,TRBV11-1,TGTGCCAGCAGCCCAATAAATGGACAGGATGGCTACACCTTC,CASSPINGQDGYTF
TRBJ2-7,.,.,TRBV4-1,TGCGCCAGCAGCCAGGCCAAAAGCTACGAGCAGTACTTC,CASSQAKSYEQYF
TRBJ2-1,TRBD1,.,TRBV4-3,TGCGCCAGCAGCCAAGATTCGGTAGGGGGCCCCTACAATGAGCAGTTCTTC,CASSQDSVGGPYNEQFF
TRBJ1-1,.,.,TRBV7-8,TGTGCCAGCAGCTTAGCGGAGGGACCTGGGGGGGGCACTGAAGCTTTCTTT,CASSLAEGPGGGTEAFF
TRBJ2-6,.,once,TRBV9,TGTGCCAGCAGCGTATTAGCGGTCTCTGGGGCCAACGTCCTGACTTTC,CASSVLAVSGANVLTF
TRBJ2-5,TRBD2,.,TRBV4-3,TGCGCCAGCAGCCTGACTAGCGGGGGGGGGTCCGAGACCCAGTACTTC,CASSLTSGGGSETQYF
TRBJ1-2,TRBD1,.,TRBV13,TGTGCCAGCAGCTTAGGGGGGACAGGCCGGACTTATGGCTACACCTTC,CASSLGGTGRTYGYTF
TRBJ2-3,TRBD1,.,TRBV6-1,TGTGCCAGCAGCAGAGCAGGGACAGGGGGAGATACGCAGTATTTT,CASSRAGTGGDTQYF
TRBJ2-2,TRBD1,once,TRBV5-1,TGCGCCAGCAGCCGAGGGACAGGGAACACCGGGGAGCTGTTTTTT,CASSRGTGNTGELFF
TRBJ2-3,.,few,TRBV5-1,TGCGCCAGCAGCACTCGGAGTGCGGCAGATACGCAGTATTTT,CASSTRSAADTQYF
TRBJ1-5,.,.,TRBV10-3,TGTGCCACCACCGGGACACCAAATCAGCCCCAGCATTTT,CATTGTPNQPQHF
TRBJ1-4,.,.,TRBV10-1,TGCGCCAGCAGGCCCAATGGGGGACACCTTTTAATTAATGAAAAACTGTTTTTT,CASRPNGGHLLINEKLFF
TRBJ2-6,TRBD1,.,TRBV30,TGTGCCTGGAGTCCCCGGACAGGGCGACCTGGGGCCAACGTCCTGACTTTC,CAWSPRTGRPGANVLTF
TRBJ2-7,TRBD1,.,TRBV5-4,TGTGCCAGCAGCCCAGGGACAGGGCTATCCTACGAGCAGTACTTC,CASSPGTGLSYEQYF
TRBJ1-1,.,.,TRBV18,TGTGCCAGCTCACCCGACAGGTTGAACACTGAAGCTTTCTTT,CASSPDRLNTEAFF
TRBJ2-1,TRBD1,once,TRBV11-2,TGTGCCAGCAGCGACAGGGTAGGGTCCTACAATGAGCAGTTCTTC,CASSDRVGSYNEQFF
TRBJ2-2,.,once,TRBV5-1,TGCGCCAGCAGCTTGAGACTTACCGGGGAGCTGTTTTTT,CASSLRLTGELFF
TRBJ2-5,TRBD2,.,TRBV5-1,TGCGCCAGCAGCGGCGGTGTTAGCGGGGGAGAGACCCAGTACTTC,CASSGGVSGGETQYF
TRBJ2-3,TRBD2,.,TRBV9,TGTGCCAGCAGCCCCTCCGGGGGGAAAGATACGCAGTATTTT,CASSPSGGKDTQYF
TRBJ2-7,.,.,TRBV4-1,TGCGCCAGCAGCCTCGAGCCGGAGGACCCTGCCGGGTCTGGCTACGAGCAGTACTTC,CASSLEPEDPAGSGYEQYF
TRBJ1-1,.,.,TRBV7-8,TGTGCCAGCAGCTTAGCGCGGGGGGCAGGAGCTTTCTTT,CASSLARGAGAFF
TRBJ2-1,TRBD2,.,TRBV7-7,TGTGCTAGCAGCTTAGGGGGACTAGCAGAAGAGCAGTTCTTC,CASSLGGLAEEQFF
TRBJ2-2,TRBD1,.,TRBV27,TGTGCCAGCAGTGGGGGACAGGGCGCCCCGATCTACACCGGGGAGCTGTTTTTT,CASSGGQGAPIYTGELFF
TRBJ1-5,.,.,TRBV7-2,TGTGCCAGCAGCTTAGTGCCAGGGTACAATCAGCCCCAGCATTTT,CASSLVPGYNQPQHF
TRBJ2-3,TRBD1,.,TRBV4-2,TGTGCCAGCAGCCAAGAATTGGGACAGGGTGGAGATACGCAGTATTTT,CASSQELGQGGDTQYF
TRBJ1-4,TRBD1,.,TRBV28,TGTGCCAGCATACCGAGGGGGCAAGGGGAAAAACTGTTTTTT,CASIPRGQGEKLFF
TRBJ1-5,TRBD1,once,TRBV7-2,TGTGCCAGCAGTAACCGGGACAGGGGGCGTCAGCCCCAGCATTTT,CASSNRDRGRQPQHF
TRBJ2-5,.,.,TRBV18,TGTGCCAGCTCCAGCGAGGCGAAAAGGCGAGAGACCCAGTACTTC,CASSSEAKRRETQYF
TRBJ1-2,.,.,TRBV30,TGTGCCTGCCGTCCGCTGCGCGTGATTTGGGGCTACACCTTC,CACRPLRVIWGYTF
TRBJ2-2,TRBD2,.,TRBV30,TGTGCCTGGGCGGGGGGGATCACCGGGGAGCTGTTTTTT,CAWAGGITGELFF
TRBJ2-7,TRBD1,.,TRBV13,TGTGCCAGCAGCTTAGGACCTGGGACAGGTAGCTCCTACGAGCAGTACTTC,CASSLGPGTGSSYEQYF
TRBJ2-7,TRBD1,.,TRBV19,TGTGCCAGTAGTATAGAGGGGACAGGGAGGAACGAGCAGTACTTC,CASSIEGTGRNEQYF
TRBJ1-5,TRBD1,.,TRBV4-1,TGCGCCAGCAGCCAAGACAGGGGGAGGAATCAGCCCCAGCATTTT,CASSQDRGRNQPQHF
TRBJ1-2,.,.,TRBV5-6,TGTGCCAGCAGCTTGAACAGGGCTGGCTACACCTTC,CASSLNRAGYTF